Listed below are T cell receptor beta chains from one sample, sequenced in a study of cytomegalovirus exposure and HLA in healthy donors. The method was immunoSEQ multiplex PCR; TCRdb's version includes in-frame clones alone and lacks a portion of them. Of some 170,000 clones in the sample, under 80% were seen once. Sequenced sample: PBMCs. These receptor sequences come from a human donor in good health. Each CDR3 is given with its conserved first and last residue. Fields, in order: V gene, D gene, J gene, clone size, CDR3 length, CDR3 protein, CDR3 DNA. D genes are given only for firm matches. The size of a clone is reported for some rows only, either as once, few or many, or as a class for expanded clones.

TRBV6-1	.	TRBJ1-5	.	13	CASKGGSNQPQHF	TGTGCCAGCAAGGGCGGGAGCAATCAGCCCCAGCATTTT
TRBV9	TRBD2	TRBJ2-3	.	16	CASSVAGLAGTDTQYF	TGTGCCAGCAGCGTAGCTGGGCTAGCGGGGACGGATACGCAGTATTTT
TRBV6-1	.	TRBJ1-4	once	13	CASLDRFNEKLFF	TGTGCCAGCCTTGACAGATTCAATGAAAAACTGTTTTTT
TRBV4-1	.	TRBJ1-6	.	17	CASSLLTGPGNNSPLHF	TGCGCCAGCAGCCTTCTGACAGGCCCAGGGAATAATTCACCCCTCCACTTT
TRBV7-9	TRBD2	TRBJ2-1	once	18	CASSLAGLRGSSYNEQFF	TGTGCCAGCAGCTTGGCAGGTTTGCGGGGGAGCTCCTACAATGAGCAGTTCTTC
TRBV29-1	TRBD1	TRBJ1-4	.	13	CSARDRGWEKLFF	TGCAGCGCTAGGGACAGGGGCTGGGAAAAACTGTTTTTT
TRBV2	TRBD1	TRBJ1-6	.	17	CASRAGTGGAYNSPLHF	TGTGCCAGCAGGGCCGGGACAGGGGGCGCCTATAATTCACCCCTCCACTTT
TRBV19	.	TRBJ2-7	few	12	CASSMSPYEQYF	TGTGCCAGTAGTATGTCTCCCTACGAGCAGTACTTC
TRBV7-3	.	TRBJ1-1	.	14	CASRYRGSNTEAFF	TGTGCCAGCAGGTACCGGGGTTCTAACACTGAAGCTTTCTTT
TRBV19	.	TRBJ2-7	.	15	CASSLSGDHSYEQYF	TGTGCCAGTAGTCTCTCAGGGGACCACTCCTACGAGCAGTACTTC
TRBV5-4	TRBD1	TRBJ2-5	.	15	CASSLGQGSQETQYF	TGTGCCAGCAGCTTGGGACAGGGATCACAAGAGACCCAGTACTTC
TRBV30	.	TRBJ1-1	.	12	CAWSPMNTEAFF	TGTGCCTGGAGCCCCATGAACACTGAAGCTTTCTTT
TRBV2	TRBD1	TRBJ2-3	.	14	CASSVDRATDTQYF	TGTGCCAGCAGTGTGGACAGGGCTACAGATACGCAGTATTTT
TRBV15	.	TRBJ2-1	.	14	CATSRVTAYNEQFF	TGTGCCACCAGCAGAGTTACCGCGTACAATGAGCAGTTCTTC
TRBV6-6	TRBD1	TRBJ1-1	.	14	CASSPPGTGHEAFF	TGTGCCAGCAGTCCACCAGGGACAGGTCATGAAGCTTTCTTT
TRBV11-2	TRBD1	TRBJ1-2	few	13	CASSPGTVYGYTF	TGTGCCAGCAGCCCTGGGACAGTCTATGGCTACACCTTC
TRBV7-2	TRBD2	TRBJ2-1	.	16	CASSPPRIRGDNEQFF	TGTGCCAGCAGCCCTCCCCGGATCCGGGGGGACAATGAGCAGTTCTTC
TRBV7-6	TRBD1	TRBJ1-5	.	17	CASSLDRGPYSNQPQHF	TGTGCCAGCAGCTTAGACAGGGGCCCTTATAGCAATCAGCCCCAGCATTTT
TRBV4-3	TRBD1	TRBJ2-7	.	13	CASSQKQGNEQYF	TGCGCCAGCAGCCAGAAACAGGGGAACGAGCAGTACTTC
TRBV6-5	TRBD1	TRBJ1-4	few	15	CASSPTGTDHEKLFF	TGTGCCAGCAGCCCAACCGGGACAGATCATGAAAAACTGTTTTTT
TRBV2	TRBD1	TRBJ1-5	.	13	CASRSGGGQPQHF	TGTGCCAGCCGATCAGGGGGCGGTCAGCCCCAGCATTTT
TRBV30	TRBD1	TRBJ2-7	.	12	CAWGQGGYEQYF	TGTGCCTGGGGACAGGGTGGGTACGAGCAGTACTTC
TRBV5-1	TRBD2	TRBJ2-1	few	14	CASSYSGAYNEQFF	TGCGCCAGCAGCTATAGCGGGGCCTACAATGAGCAGTTCTTC
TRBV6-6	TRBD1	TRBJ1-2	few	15	CASSYSGQSYYGYTF	TGTGCCAGCAGTTACTCGGGACAGTCATACTATGGCTACACCTTC